These T cell receptor beta chains were read from a single sample in a study of shared clonotypes between healthy human individuals. Method: immunoSEQ multiplex PCR; TCRdb's copy keeps in-frame clones and lacks some. Here the sample spans about 2.1 million clones, 93% being singletons. What was sequenced was naive CD8+ T cells from PBMCs. The receptors derive from a man aged 18 to 35 in good health. Some clones in this sample may be carry-over from other donors' samples. The CDR3 runs from the conserved cysteine through the conserved F or W. The D gene is left open where the match is weak.

cdr3_nt	cdr3_aa	cdr3_length	v_call	j_call	d_call
TGTGCCAGCAGCTTAGGCCGAATGGGAGTCTACGAGCAGTACTTC	CASSLGRMGVYEQYF	15	TRBV11-3	TRBJ2-7	-
TGTGCCAGCAGCCCCCCCGGGACAGGCTCCTACGAGCAGTACTTC	CASSPPGTGSYEQYF	15	TRBV11-2	TRBJ2-7	TRBD1
TGTGCCAGCAGCTCTTCGGAGGCCGCCAGGGTGTGGTACGAGCAGTACTTC	CASSSSEAARVWYEQYF	17	TRBV5-5	TRBJ2-7	-
TGTGCCAGCAGTTTGAGCGGGGGGGTTGAGGATGAGCAGTTCTTC	CASSLSGGVEDEQFF	15	TRBV28	TRBJ2-1	TRBD2
TGCGCCAGCAGTGAACCAACAGGGGGGTCGGACACCGGGGAGCTGTTTTTT	CASSEPTGGSDTGELFF	17	TRBV10-1	TRBJ2-2	TRBD1
TGTGCCAGCAGTTTATTGGCGGGTAGCAGCTATGGCTACACCTTC	CASSLLAGSSYGYTF	15	TRBV28	TRBJ1-2	-
TGTGCCAGCAGCTCAACTAGCGGGAGAAATGAGCAGTACTTC	CASSSTSGRNEQYF	14	TRBV7-9	TRBJ2-7	TRBD2
TGTGCCAGTAGTATAGTCCAGGGACAGGGTTCTCCCTACGAGCAGTACTTC	CASSIVQGQGSPYEQYF	17	TRBV19	TRBJ2-7	TRBD1
TGTGCCAGCAGCTTGGGTGAGGACAGGGGTAATGGCTACACCTTC	CASSLGEDRGNGYTF	15	TRBV7-6	TRBJ1-2	TRBD1
TGCAGCGTTGAATCGGACAACCAAGAGACCCAGTACTTC	CSVESDNQETQYF	13	TRBV29-1	TRBJ2-5	-
TGTGCCACCAGCACTAGCGGGAGCAATGAGCAGTTCTTC	CATSTSGSNEQFF	13	TRBV15	TRBJ2-1	TRBD2
TGTGCCAGCAGCCGTGCTAGGGCTCCGTTCTTC	CASSRARAPFF	11	TRBV7-9	TRBJ2-1	-
TGTGCCAGCAGCTCGCAGGGTCGCGGGAACACTGAAGCTTTCTTT	CASSSQGRGNTEAFF	15	TRBV13	TRBJ1-1	-
TGTGCCAGCAGTGGATTTGACCGAGACTATGGCTACACCTTC	CASSGFDRDYGYTF	14	TRBV25-1	TRBJ1-2	-
TGTGCCAGCAGTTTGGTCAGCTATCAGCCCCAGCATTTT	CASSLVSYQPQHF	13	TRBV28	TRBJ1-5	-
TGTGCCAGCAGTCGTCAGGGGGGAAGCGCTGAAGCTTTCTTT	CASSRQGGSAEAFF	14	TRBV28	TRBJ1-1	TRBD1
TGTGCCAGTAACGCGTTGGGGACAGGGACAGATGGCTACACCTTC	CASNALGTGTDGYTF	15	TRBV7-9	TRBJ1-2	TRBD1
TGTGCCAGCAGTGAGCCGTCCTCCCGTGGGAATGAGCAGTTCTTC	CASSEPSSRGNEQFF	15	TRBV2	TRBJ2-1	-
TGCAGCGTTGGAAAGGGGGACAGCTCGTATGGCTACACCTTC	CSVGKGDSSYGYTF	14	TRBV29-1	TRBJ1-2	TRBD1
TGTGCCAGCAGCGCGCCAGGACAGGGAGGACGCTATGGCTACACCTTC	CASSAPGQGGRYGYTF	16	TRBV9	TRBJ1-2	TRBD1
TGTGCCAGCAGCCCCTGGACAGGGGGCCCTCGGGATACGCAGTATTTT	CASSPWTGGPRDTQYF	16	TRBV11-2	TRBJ2-3	TRBD1